A few counts support the clone carrying this TCR beta chain. The data belong to a study of blood T cells in healthy people across ages. Next came a second PCR, run for roughly 6 to 11 cycles, which used a sample-barcoded 5' primer along with a J-beta primer mix. A single record per CDR3 protein comes from TCRdb applying MiXCR to the 5' RACE reads. In the table there are 450,000 to 650,000 distinct CDR3 sequences, nearly 25% of which are singletons. The CDR3 has 14 amino acids. Germline CDR1 is DFQATT and CDR2 is SNEGSKA (reference sequence). The data were also submitted as part of a second study, on T cells of mothers and their children. That source reports: For related and unrelated pairs alike, thymic selection shapes TCR recombination output similarly.

The sequenced sample was blood. The chain employs TRBV20-1 and TRBJ2-5; unclear D gene. The assigned J gene may be wrong: the sequence end matches TRBJ2-1 better. This TCR was recovered from a boy between 10 and 17 years old in good health. The CDR3 is CSAMAPSLYNEQFF. Written as DNA, the CDR3 is TGCAGTGCTATGGCCCCCTCCCTCTACAATGAGCAGTTCTTC.